This TCR beta chain was sequenced for a study of lymphopenia after photon versus proton radiotherapy. TCRdb keeps only in-frame clones here, not all; method: immunoSEQ multiplex PCR. The sample lists 75,000 to 95,000 clones, around four fifths occurring once. This CDR3 has 13 residues. The V gene's germline CDR1 is MNHEY and CDR2 SMNVEV (reference sequence). With 5 bases removed from V and 0 bases from J, the gap between germline ends came to 7 bases. This clone was detected a few times. The sequencing here drew on peripheral blood, taken from a patient treated with proton-based radiotherapy. This receptor was identified in a man aged 60-69 years with pancreatic cancer. This rearrangement joins TRBV27 to TRBJ2-5; D not resolved. The CDR3 loop is CASSPIYQETQYF. The CDR3 coding sequence is TGTGCCAGCAGTCCAATCTACCAAGAGACCCAGTACTTC.